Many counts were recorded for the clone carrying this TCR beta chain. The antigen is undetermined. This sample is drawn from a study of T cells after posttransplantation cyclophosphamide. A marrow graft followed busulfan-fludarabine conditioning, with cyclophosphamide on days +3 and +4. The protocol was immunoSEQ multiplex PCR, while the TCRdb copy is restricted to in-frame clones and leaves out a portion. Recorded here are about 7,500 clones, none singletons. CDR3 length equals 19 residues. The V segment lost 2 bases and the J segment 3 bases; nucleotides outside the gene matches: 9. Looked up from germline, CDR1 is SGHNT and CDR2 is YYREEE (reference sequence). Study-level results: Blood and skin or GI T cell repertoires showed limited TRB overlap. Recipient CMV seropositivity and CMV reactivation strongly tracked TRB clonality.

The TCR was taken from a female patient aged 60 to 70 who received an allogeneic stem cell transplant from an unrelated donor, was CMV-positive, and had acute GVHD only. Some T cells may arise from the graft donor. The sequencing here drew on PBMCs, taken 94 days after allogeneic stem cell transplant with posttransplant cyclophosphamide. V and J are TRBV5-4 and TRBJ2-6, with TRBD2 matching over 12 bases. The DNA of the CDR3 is TGTGCCAGCAGCTTCTTTCTGACTAGCGGGAGAGGTGGGGCCAACGTCCTGACTTTC. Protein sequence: CASSFFLTSGRGGANVLTF.